This is a list of T cell receptor beta chains from one sample in a study of metastatic and nonmetastatic thyroid tumors. TCRdb reprocessed the PCR reads via MiXCR. This table has tens of thousands of clones, about 25% appearing once. The sequenced sample was blood. Receptor source: a female donor with papillary thyroid cancer or a benign thyroid nodule (not recorded which). Some clones in this sample may be carry-over from other donors' samples. The CDR3 runs from the conserved cysteine through the conserved F or W. The D gene is left open where the match is weak. The size of a clone is reported for some rows only, either as once, few or many, or as a class for expanded clones.

TGTGCCATCAGTGAGCCCACCGGGCTAGCGGGGGGTAATGAGCAGTTCTTC	CAISEPTGLAGGNEQFF	TRBD2	TRBV10-3	TRBJ2-1	.
TGCGCCAGCAGCTTGGGCCCGGGACTAGCGGAGGGGAGCTCCTACGAGCAGTACTTC	CASSLGPGLAEGSSYEQYF	TRBD2	TRBV5-1	TRBJ2-7	many
TGTGCCAGCAGTGCGGAGACCGGACTAGCGGGAGTTGATGAGCAGTTCTTC	CASSAETGLAGVDEQFF	TRBD2	TRBV6-1	TRBJ2-1	medium-sized
TGTGCCAGCAGCAGCCCAGAGAACACTGAAGCTTTCTTT	CASSSPENTEAFF	.	TRBV7-9	TRBJ1-1	many
TGTGCCAGCAGCCCTAACAGGGGAAGCGCCGAGCAGTACTTC	CASSPNRGSAEQYF	TRBD1	TRBV7-6	TRBJ2-7	many
TGCGCCAGCAGCACGACGGCCAGTGAAAGCGAGCAGTACTTC	CASSTTASESEQYF	.	TRBV5-1	TRBJ2-7	many
TGCAGCGCTCGTTTGTACTCCGAAGATACGCAGTATTTT	CSARLYSEDTQYF	.	TRBV29-1	TRBJ2-3	many
TGTGCCAGCAGTTACTTGTCGACGGCTTCCTACGAGCAGTACTTC	CASSYLSTASYEQYF	.	TRBV6-5	TRBJ2-7	medium-sized
TGTGCCAGCAGTTACCCATCACTACTAGCGGGAGGGCCTAGAGCCTACAATGAGCAGTTCTTC	CASSYPSLLAGGPRAYNEQFF	TRBD2	TRBV6-2/TRBV6-3	TRBJ2-1	many
TGTGCCAGCAGCTTCGGTAGCGGGAGGGCCGAACGAGAGACCCAGTACTTC	CASSFGSGRAERETQYF	TRBD2	TRBV7-6	TRBJ2-5	.
TGTGCCAGCAGTTATTCCTTACAGAGCTACGAGCAGTACTTC	CASSYSLQSYEQYF	.	TRBV6-5	TRBJ2-7	.
TGTGCCAGCAGTTCCCGGGAGAAAAGCCGGGAGCCGTTTTTT	CASSSREKSREPFF	.	TRBV12-3/TRBV12-4	TRBJ2-2	few
TGTGCCAGCAGTGAAGCGCAATCGGGAGGGCATGAGCAGTTCTTC	CASSEAQSGGHEQFF	TRBD2	TRBV6-1	TRBJ2-1	medium-sized
TGTGCCAGCCGTAGCGGCAGGGGTGTTGAGGGCTACACCTTC	CASRSGRGVEGYTF	.	TRBV7-2	TRBJ1-2	many
TGTGCCAGTAGTATGCCCTGGACAGGGCATGGGGGCCGGGTGTTGGGGGCCAGAAATGGCTACACCTTC	CASSMPWTGHGGRVLGARNGYTF	TRBD1	TRBV19	TRBJ1-2	few
TGCGCCAGCAGCCTTAGGGGGCGGGATTACGAGCAGTACTTC	CASSLRGRDYEQYF	.	TRBV10-2	TRBJ2-7	medium-sized
TGTGCCAGCAGCTTAGCCGGGACGGTTGGACTAGCGGGAGTGGCGACCCAGTACTTC	CASSLAGTVGLAGVATQYF	TRBD2	TRBV7-2	TRBJ2-5	many
TGCAGTGCTAGATCTATGGGGGCGGATTCACCCCTCCACTTT	CSARSMGADSPLHF	.	TRBV20-1	TRBJ1-6	many
TGTGCCACCAGTGATTCGGGGGGAGAGGTAGATACGCAGTATTTT	CATSDSGGEVDTQYF	TRBD2	TRBV24-1	TRBJ2-3	many
TGTGCCAGCAGTGAGCCCGAACTAGCGGGAGGCTCCGAGCAGTTCTTC	CASSEPELAGGSEQFF	TRBD2	TRBV6-1	TRBJ2-1	medium-sized
TGTGCCAGCTCACCGGATGCCGGAGAGCAGTTCTTC	CASSPDAGEQFF	.	TRBV18	TRBJ2-1	many
TGTGCCAGCATTCGGGACAGTCCGAACTACGAGCAGTACTTC	CASIRDSPNYEQYF	TRBD1	TRBV2	TRBJ2-7	few
TGTGCCAGCAGTTTAGGGCAGCCTCTGATTCAAGAGACCCAGTACTTC	CASSLGQPLIQETQYF	.	TRBV12-3/TRBV12-4	TRBJ2-5	many
TGTGCCAGCATAGATCCAGGGGTCTTTGGCTACACCTTC	CASIDPGVFGYTF	.	TRBV28	TRBJ1-2	many
TGTGCCAGCAGCCCACTGGGGGGGAGTAAGCGAAACACCATATATTTT	CASSPLGGSKRNTIYF	.	TRBV3-1	TRBJ1-3	many
TGCAGTGCTAGGGGTGGAGGGACGGGGGATGAGCAGTTCTTC	CSARGGGTGDEQFF	.	TRBV20-1	TRBJ2-1	.
TGCGCCAGAAGTGAGTCAATGGTGACTGAGGCTTTCTTT	CARSESMVTEAFF	.	TRBV10-1	TRBJ1-1	.
TGTGCCAGCAGCCCGTTTAATGAGCAGTACTTC	CASSPFNEQYF	.	TRBV9	TRBJ2-7	many
TGTGCCAGCAACCAAGCGGGCACTGAAGCTTTCTTT	CASNQAGTEAFF	.	TRBV2	TRBJ1-1	many
TGTGCCAGCAGCCCTGGACTAGCGGGAAAAGAGACCCAGTACTTC	CASSPGLAGKETQYF	TRBD2	TRBV5-4	TRBJ2-5	many
TGTGCCAGCAGTTCGAGGGGCAACACCATATATTTT	CASSSRGNTIYF	.	TRBV28	TRBJ1-3	many
TGTGCCAGCAGTTTAGACACTACCATGAACACTGAAGCTTTCTTT	CASSLDTTMNTEAFF	.	TRBV12-3/TRBV12-4	TRBJ1-1	many
TGCAGTGCTAGGAAGGGTGGCGGACTATCATCCATTCAGTACTTC	CSARKGGGLSSIQYF	.	TRBV20-1	TRBJ2-4	many
TGTGCCAGCAGCTCGGTCCGAACCGGGGAGCTGTTTTTT	CASSSVRTGELFF	.	TRBV7-2	TRBJ2-2	many
TGTGCCAGTAGTAAAAGAACAGGGGCTGACTCCTACGAGCAGTACTTC	CASSKRTGADSYEQYF	TRBD1	TRBV19	TRBJ2-7	many
TGTGCCAGCAGCCACGGAGGGGGCGGAAACACCGGGGAGCTGTTTTTT	CASSHGGGGNTGELFF	.	TRBV4-2	TRBJ2-2	many
TGTGCCAGCAGCCAGCAACTAGCGTATACCGGGGAGCTGTTTTTT	CASSQQLAYTGELFF	TRBD2	TRBV4-2	TRBJ2-2	many
TGCAGCGTTGTTGGGGTTGCGGGGCAAAAACAGGGGAACTATGGCTACACCTTC	CSVVGVAGQKQGNYGYTF	TRBD1	TRBV29-1	TRBJ1-2	once
TGTGCCAGCAGCTTAGGTTCTAGCGGGAGCTACAATGAGCAGTTCTTC	CASSLGSSGSYNEQFF	TRBD2	TRBV7-2	TRBJ2-1	many
TGTGCCAGTAGTATTGGGGTGTCAACTAATGAAAAACTGTTTTTT	CASSIGVSTNEKLFF	.	TRBV19	TRBJ1-4	few
TGTGCCACCCAGACTAGGACCTACGAGCAGTACTTC	CATQTRTYEQYF	.	TRBV28	TRBJ2-7	medium-sized
TGTGCGAGCAGCCTTCAGACTACCCTGACAGATTCGCAGTATTTT	CASSLQTTLTDSQYF	.	TRBV27	TRBJ2-3	once
TGTGTCAGCAGAATTGGATTAGCACCAGGGGACTATGGCTACACCTTC	CVSRIGLAPGDYGYTF	.	TRBV5-6	TRBJ1-2	few
TGTGCCAGCAGGACCTTAGCGGGAAACACCGGGGAGCTGTTTTTT	CASRTLAGNTGELFF	TRBD2	TRBV6-1	TRBJ2-2	medium-sized
TGTGCCACCAGTGACTCCGGGGGCGGAAAGAACACTGAAGCTTTCTTT	CATSDSGGGKNTEAFF	.	TRBV24-1	TRBJ1-1	many
TGTGCCAGCAGTTCATATGGGACTAGAGACGAGCAGTACTTC	CASSSYGTRDEQYF	TRBD2	TRBV12-3/TRBV12-4	TRBJ2-7	medium-sized
TGTGCCAGTAAACCTATGGGGACGAACACCATATATTTT	CASKPMGTNTIYF	.	TRBV19	TRBJ1-3	many
TGTGCCACCAGTTCCCAGGGAGACACCGGGGAGCTGTTTTTT	CATSSQGDTGELFF	.	TRBV24-1	TRBJ2-2	many
TGTGCCAGCAAGGCTAGCGGGAGCCTTAATGTGTACTTC	CASKASGSLNVYF	TRBD2	TRBV6-1	TRBJ2-7	medium-sized